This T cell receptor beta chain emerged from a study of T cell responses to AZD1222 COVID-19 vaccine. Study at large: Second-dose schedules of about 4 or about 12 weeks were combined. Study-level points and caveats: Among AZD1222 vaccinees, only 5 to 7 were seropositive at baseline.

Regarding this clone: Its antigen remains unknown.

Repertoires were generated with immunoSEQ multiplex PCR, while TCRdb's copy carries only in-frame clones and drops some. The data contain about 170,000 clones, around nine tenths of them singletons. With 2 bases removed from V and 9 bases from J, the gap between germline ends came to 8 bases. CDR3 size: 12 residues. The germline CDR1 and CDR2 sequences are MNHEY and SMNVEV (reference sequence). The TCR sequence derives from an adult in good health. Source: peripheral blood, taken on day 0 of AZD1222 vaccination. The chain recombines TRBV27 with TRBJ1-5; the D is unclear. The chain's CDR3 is CASSLGMGPQHF. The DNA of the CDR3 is TGTGCCAGCAGTTTAGGGATGGGGCCCCAGCATTTT.